Below, 18 T cell receptor beta chains from the same sample are listed, as sequenced in a study of PD-1 blockade in classical Hodgkin lymphoma. The patients all showed relapse after autologous stem cell transplantation, while their brentuximab vedotin exposure varied. Repertoires were generated with immunoSEQ multiplex PCR, while TCRdb's copy carries only in-frame clones and drops some. Here the sample spans about 84,000 clones, approximately 88% being singletons. The sample in question was peripheral blood mononuclear cells (PBMCs), obtained at baseline. All receptors come from a human donor with classical Hodgkin lymphoma.

This rearrangement joins TRBV19 to TRBJ1-1; no definite D call. V gave up 5 bases and J gave up 0 bases, with 13 bases separating them. Germline V lookup: CDR1 LNHDA, CDR2 SQIVND (reference sequence). This CDR3 is 15 amino acids long. This CDR3 reads CASSSFGVMNTEAFF. Written as DNA, the CDR3 is TGTGCCAGTAGTTCCTTCGGGGTTATGAACACTGAAGCTTTCTTT.

The rearrangement uses TRBV9 and TRBJ1-1; D perhaps matches TRBD1 (6 bases). Germline lookup yields CDR1 SGDLS and CDR2 YYNGEE. CDR3 length: 14 residues. The V end was cut by 6 bases, the J end by 5 bases, with 17 bases between. The CDR3 DNA reads as TGTGCCAGCACAGCTTTAGGGGGAGCGACTGAAGCTTTCTTT. Amino acid sequence: CASTALGGATEAFF.

The V call is TRBV30, the J call TRBJ1-3, with 8 positions matching TRBD1. Germline values: CDR1 GTSNPN, CDR2 SVGIG (reference sequence). The length of the CDR3 is 17 residues. J was trimmed by 0 bases and V by 0 bases; bases with no gene match: 7. The chain's CDR3 is CAWSVSRTGNSGNTIYF. The CDR3 DNA is TGTGCCTGGAGTGTCTCAAGGACAGGGAACTCTGGAAACACCATATATTTT.

The gene calls are TRBV7-2 and TRBJ1-1; no reliable D call. CDR1 SGHTA and CDR2 FQGNSA come from the germline V gene. The CDR3 is made up of 14 amino acids. Trimming removed 1 base from V and 1 base from J, with 7 bases in between. In DNA form, the CDR3 reads TGTGCCAGCAGCTTAGATTGGGGGAACACTGAAGCTTTCTTT. It translates to CASSLDWGNTEAFF.

This chain links TRBV13 with TRBJ2-7; 8 nucleotides agree with TRBD1. The length of the CDR3 is 14 residues. Germline V gene lookup returns CDR1 PRHDT and CDR2 FYEKMQ (reference sequence). V shed 5 bases and J 4 bases; nucleotides not matched to a gene: 7. The CDR3 nucleotides read TGTGCCAGCAGCCCGGACAGGGATTCGTACGAGCAGTACTTC. It specifies CASSPDRDSYEQYF.

CDR3: CASSFGRLNEQFF. The CDR3 coding sequence is TGTGCCAGCAGTTTTGGGAGGCTTAATGAGCAGTTCTTC. V and J are TRBV27 and TRBJ2-1; TRBD2 might be the D (6 bases). This CDR3 has 13 residues. V lost 3 bases and J lost 7, with 10 bases in between. CDR1 and CDR2 (germline): MNHEY, SMNVEV (reference sequence).

The rearrangement uses TRBV15 and TRBJ2-7, with 8 bases aligning to TRBD1. The CDR3 length is 14 residues. J gave up 2 bases and V 5 bases, and 5 bases lay outside the gene matches. Germline V gene lookup returns CDR1 LNHNV and CDR2 YYDKDF (reference sequence). The DNA for the CDR3 is TGTGCCACCAGCCTGGACAGGGAGACCTACGAGCAGTACTTC. It encodes CATSLDRETYEQYF.

For the CDR3, the DNA is TGTGCCAGCTTATTTGGAGGGGGCGCAAAGGAAAAACTGTTTTTT. The encoded protein is CASLFGGGAKEKLFF. This chain connects TRBV2 to TRBJ1-4, with 7 positions matching TRBD1. V lost 8 bases and J lost 8; bases outside the gene matches: 14. The CDR3 is 15 amino acids. Germline CDR1 reads SNHLY; CDR2 reads FYNNEI.

The chain joins TRBV7-9 to TRBJ1-4; D is undetermined. CDR3 size: 15 residues. V shed 5 bases and J shed 0 bases, with 10 bases lying between them. CDR1 is SEHNR, CDR2 FQNEAQ, per germline (reference sequence). Written as DNA, the CDR3 is TGTGCCAGCAGCCACGGGGATCCAACTAATGAAAAACTGTTTTTT. Amino acids: CASSHGDPTNEKLFF.

The chain couples TRBV30 to TRBJ1-4, with 8 bases that match TRBD1. The length of the CDR3 is 15 residues. The germline gives CDR1 GTSNPN, CDR2 SVGIG (reference sequence). Trimming at V came to 1 base and at J to 8 bases, leaving 9 bases not matched to a gene. In nucleotides, the CDR3 is TGTGCCTGGAGTGGTTTGGACAGGGACACGGAAAAACTGTTTTTT. This gives the protein CAWSGLDRDTEKLFF.

The V and J genes are TRBV6-6 and TRBJ2-1; D perhaps matches TRBD1 (5 bases). CDR3 length: 15 amino acids. Germline CDR1 and CDR2: MNHNY and SVGAGI (reference sequence). Trimming cost V 6 bases and J 4 bases, with 16 bases left between them. The CDR3 loop is CASSMDTNPYNEQFF. In nucleotides, the CDR3 is TGTGCCAGCAGCATGGACACAAACCCTTACAATGAGCAGTTCTTC.

J is TRBJ1-1 and V is TRBV6-5, with TRBD1 matching 9 bases. Germline-derived CDR1 and CDR2 are MNHEY and SVGAGI. The CDR3 extends over 15 amino acids. J lost 4 bases, V lost 6 bases, and 9 bases had no gene match. Written as DNA, the CDR3 is TGTGCCAGCAGACCGGACAGGGGATGGGTCACTGAAGCTTTCTTT. Its protein product is CASRPDRGWVTEAFF.

The chain is built from TRBV30 and TRBJ1-5; D not certain. The CDR3 is 14 amino acids. V was clipped by 1 base and J by 3 bases, with 10 bases between them. Germline V gene data show CDR1 as GTSNPN and CDR2 as SVGIG (reference sequence). The CDR3 DNA reads TGTGCCTGGAGTGCCGGACCACTCAATCAGCCCCAGCATTTT. It is translated as CAWSAGPLNQPQHF.

The chain uses TRBV7-2 and TRBJ1-2; the D gene is possibly TRBD1 (6 bases). V shed 5 bases and J shed 5 bases, with 12 bases lying between them. The CDR3 runs to 13 residues. CDR1 is SGHTA and CDR2 is FQGNSA in the germline V gene. CDR3: CASSPDRAYGYTF. CDR3 DNA: TGTGCCAGCAGCCCGGACAGAGCTTATGGCTACACCTTC.

V is TRBV6-1 and J is TRBJ2-3, with 8 bases fitting TRBD2. J gave up 8 bases and V 0 bases, and 10 bases lay outside the gene matches. The CDR3 contains 16 residues. The V gene's germline CDR1 is MNHNS and CDR2 SASEGT. CDR3 loop: CASSEASGTRYGTQYF. CDR3 DNA sequence: TGTGCCAGCAGTGAAGCTTCCGGGACTAGATACGGTACGCAGTATTTT.

The chain carries TRBV5-1 and TRBJ1-1; possibly TRBD1 for D (5 bases). This CDR3 is 14 amino acids long. Trimming pared 2 bases from V and 0 bases from J, leaving 8 bases between. The germline V gene encodes CDR1 SGHRS and CDR2 YFSETQ. The CDR3 DNA follows: TGCGCCAGCAGCTTCGACAGATTGAACACTGAAGCTTTCTTT. Translation gives CASSFDRLNTEAFF.

With respect to this clone: The germline gene is not matched at one end of the junction; a read error may be the cause. The chain links TRBV25-1 to TRBJ1-2; D not resolved. This CDR3 spans 14 amino acids. The germline V gene has CDR1 MGHDK and CDR2 SYGVNS. The CDR3 nucleotides are TGTGCCAGCAGTGAATTATCTGGTTGGAGTGGGTTCAACTTC. It is translated as CASSELSGWSGFNF.

The V gene is TRBV6-5, the J gene TRBJ1-4; weak D call: TRBD1 (5 bases). The CDR3 has 14 residues. V lost 0 bases, J lost 7 bases, and 9 bases lay in between. CDR1 MNHEY and CDR2 SVGAGI come from the germline V gene. CDR3 protein: CASSYSGTGEKLFF. CDR3 nucleotides: TGTGCCAGCAGTTACTCGGGGACGGGTGAAAAACTGTTTTTT.